This T cell receptor (beta chain) was sequenced for a study of blood T cells in healthy people across ages. V was shortened by 3 bases and J by 1 base, with 7 bases between the two germline ends. CDR1 DFQATT and CDR2 SNEGSKA come from the germline V gene (reference sequence). This CDR3 comprises 13 residues. A second PCR of roughly 7 to 11 cycles used a sample-barcoded 5' primer and a J-beta primer mix. TCRdb used MiXCR to reprocess the 5' RACE reads, holding one entry per CDR3 protein. The table has 1 million to 1.2 million distinct CDR3 sequences, roughly two fifths seen once. What was sequenced was blood. The chain recombines TRBV20-1 with TRBJ2-1; D is unclear. The TCR was taken from a man aged 18 to 30 in good health. The CDR3 region is CSASGRSYNEQFF. CDR3 bases: TGCAGTGCTAGTGGGCGTTCCTACAATGAGCAGTTCTTC.